This T cell receptor (beta chain) emerged from a study of blood T cell repertoires in COVID-19. Overall study context: Sites across the United States, Italy and Spain contributed samples from acute and convalescent COVID-19.

Study processing details: Nucleated cell number was recorded as an estimate derived from reference gene primer amplification. Clones were read by immunoSEQ multiplex PCR, and TCRdb kept only the in-frame ones, dropping some. The V and J calls and clone size were taken over from that table, and D and trimming were inferred from the DNA. The data contain over 200,000 clones, around 86% of them seen just once; the ten biggest clones take up 4.5% to 5.5%. The clonotype was recovered from a human donor in a cohort sampled during active COVID-19. The specimen was peripheral blood.

CDR3 nucleotides: TGTGCCAGCTCACCACTGTTATGGGACAGAAAGGCTTTCTTT. Protein product: CASSPLLWDRKAFF. This sequence joins TRBV18 and TRBJ1-1; 7 bases line up with TRBD1. This CDR3 has 14 amino acids. The V segment lost 1 base and the J segment 11 bases; nucleotides outside the gene matches: 10. Germline V gives CDR1 KGHSH, CDR2 LQKENI.